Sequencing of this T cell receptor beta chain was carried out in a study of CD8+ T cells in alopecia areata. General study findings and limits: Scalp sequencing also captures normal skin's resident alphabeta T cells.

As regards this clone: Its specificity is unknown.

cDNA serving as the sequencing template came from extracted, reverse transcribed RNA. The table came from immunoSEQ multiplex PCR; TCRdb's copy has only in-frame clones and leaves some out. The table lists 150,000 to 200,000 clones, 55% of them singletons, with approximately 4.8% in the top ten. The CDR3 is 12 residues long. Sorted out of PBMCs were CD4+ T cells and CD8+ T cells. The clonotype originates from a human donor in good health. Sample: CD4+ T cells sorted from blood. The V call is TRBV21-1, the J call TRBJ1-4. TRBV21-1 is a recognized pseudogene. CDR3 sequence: CASLRGNEKLFF. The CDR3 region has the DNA TGTGCCAGCCTGCGCGGTAATGAAAAACTGTTTTTT.